The sequence of this TCR beta chain was determined in a study of CD8+ T cells in alopecia areata. Turning to the study itself: Administration of oral tofacitinib to treated patients was at 5 to 10 mg twice daily. By percentage of affected scalp area, the severity of treated patients was scored.

This clone has a count of ten or more. The antigen is not known. Treatment: oral pan-JAK inhibitor, 5-10 mg twice daily. RNA was extracted and reverse transcribed into cDNA as the sequencing template. The table came from immunoSEQ multiplex PCR; TCRdb's copy has only in-frame clones and leaves some out. The table has over 100,000 clones, 50% to 55% seen once; the top ten hold 0.46%. The CDR3 has 15 residues. The germline V gene has CDR1 SGDLS and CDR2 YYNGEE. V gave up 4 bases and J gave up 0 bases; unmatched junction bases: 3. Notes on the study in general: An increase in clonality over normal scalp was evident in lesional scalp, especially alopecia totalis/universalis.

This sample comprised CD4+ T cells sorted from blood, obtained at week 4, from a patient treated with tofacitinib. The sequence was obtained from a human donor with alopecia areata. The chain is built from TRBV9 and TRBJ2-1; TRBD2 agrees at 8 bases. This CDR3 reads CASSLAGNSYNEQFF. The DNA of the CDR3 is TGTGCCAGCAGCTTAGCGGGAAACTCCTACAATGAGCAGTTCTTC.